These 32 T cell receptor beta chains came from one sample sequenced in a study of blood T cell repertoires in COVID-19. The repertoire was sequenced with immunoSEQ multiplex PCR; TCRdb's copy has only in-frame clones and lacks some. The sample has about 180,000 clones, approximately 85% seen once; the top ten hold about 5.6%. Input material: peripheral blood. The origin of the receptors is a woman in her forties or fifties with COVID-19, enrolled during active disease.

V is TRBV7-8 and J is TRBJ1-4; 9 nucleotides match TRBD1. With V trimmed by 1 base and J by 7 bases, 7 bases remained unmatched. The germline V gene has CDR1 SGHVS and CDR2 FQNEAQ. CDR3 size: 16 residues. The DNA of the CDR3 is TGTGCCAGCAGCTTAGAACAGGGGGCTTGGGGTGAAAAACTGTTTTTT. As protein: CASSLEQGAWGEKLFF.

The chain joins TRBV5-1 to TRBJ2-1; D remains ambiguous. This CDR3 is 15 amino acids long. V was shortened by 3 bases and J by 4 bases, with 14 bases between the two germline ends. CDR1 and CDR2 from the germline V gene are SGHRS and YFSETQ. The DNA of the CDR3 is TGCGCCAGCAGCTCTCCCGGCCTAGAGTACAATGAGCAGTTCTTC. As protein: CASSSPGLEYNEQFF.

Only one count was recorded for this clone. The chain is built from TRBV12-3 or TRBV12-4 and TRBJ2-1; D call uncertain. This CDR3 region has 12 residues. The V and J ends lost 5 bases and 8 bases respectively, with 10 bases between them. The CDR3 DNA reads TGTGCCAGCAGTCCAACTACGGATGAGCAGTTCTTC. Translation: CASSPTTDEQFF.

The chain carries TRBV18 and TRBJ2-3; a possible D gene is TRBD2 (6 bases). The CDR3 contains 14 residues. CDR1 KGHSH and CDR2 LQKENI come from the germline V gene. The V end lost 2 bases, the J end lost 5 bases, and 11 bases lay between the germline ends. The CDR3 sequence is CASSPAQGGDTQYF. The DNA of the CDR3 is TGTGCCAGCTCACCAGCCCAGGGAGGAGATACGCAGTATTTT.

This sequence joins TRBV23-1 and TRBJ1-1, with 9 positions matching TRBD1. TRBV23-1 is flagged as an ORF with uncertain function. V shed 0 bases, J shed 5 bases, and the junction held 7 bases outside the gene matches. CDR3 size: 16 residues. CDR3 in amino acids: CASSQSKTGGCTEAFF. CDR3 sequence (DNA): TGCGCCAGCAGTCAATCGAAGACAGGGGGTTGTACTGAAGCTTTCTTT.

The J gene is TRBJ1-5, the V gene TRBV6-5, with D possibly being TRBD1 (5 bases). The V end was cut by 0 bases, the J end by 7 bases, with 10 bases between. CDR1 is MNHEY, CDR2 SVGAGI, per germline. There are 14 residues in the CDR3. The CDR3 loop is CASSYSGVGQPQHF. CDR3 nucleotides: TGTGCCAGCAGTTACTCAGGGGTCGGCCAGCCCCAGCATTTT.

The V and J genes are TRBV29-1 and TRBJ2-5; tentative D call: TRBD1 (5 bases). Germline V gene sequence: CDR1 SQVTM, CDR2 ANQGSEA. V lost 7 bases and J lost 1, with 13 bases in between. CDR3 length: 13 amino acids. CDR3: CSAGQGPQETQYF. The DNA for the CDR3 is TGCAGCGCCGGGCAGGGCCCCCAAGAGACCCAGTACTTC.

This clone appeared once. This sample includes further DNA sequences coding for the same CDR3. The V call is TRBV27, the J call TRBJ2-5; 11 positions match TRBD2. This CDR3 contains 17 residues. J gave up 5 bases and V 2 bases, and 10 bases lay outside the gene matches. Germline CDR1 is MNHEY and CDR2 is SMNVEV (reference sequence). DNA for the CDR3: TGTGCCAGCAGTTTACGGTTAGCGGGGGGGCCCGGGGAGACCCAGTACTTC. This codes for CASSLRLAGGPGETQYF.

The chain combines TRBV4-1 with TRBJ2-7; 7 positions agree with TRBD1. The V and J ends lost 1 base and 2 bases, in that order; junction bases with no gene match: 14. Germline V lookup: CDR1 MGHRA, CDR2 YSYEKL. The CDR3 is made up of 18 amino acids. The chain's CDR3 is CASSQGVLRRDSTYEQYF. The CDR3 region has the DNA TGCGCCAGCAGCCAAGGAGTTCTAAGAAGGGACAGTACCTACGAGCAGTACTTC.

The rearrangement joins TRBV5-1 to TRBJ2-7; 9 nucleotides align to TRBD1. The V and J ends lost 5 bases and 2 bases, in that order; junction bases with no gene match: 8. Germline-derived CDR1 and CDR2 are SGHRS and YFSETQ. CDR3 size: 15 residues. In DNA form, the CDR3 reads TGCGCCAGCAGTATTAACAGGGGGCCCACCTACGAGCAGTACTTC. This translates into CASSINRGPTYEQYF.

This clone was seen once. CDR3 loop: CASRPGTSGTGELFF. CDR3 bases: TGTGCCAGCAGGCCCGGGACTAGCGGCACCGGGGAGCTGTTTTTT. The V and J genes are TRBV6-5 and TRBJ2-2; 11 bases line up with TRBD2. CDR3 size: 15 residues. CDR1 and CDR2 (germline): MNHEY, SVGAGI. V lost 6 bases, J lost 4 bases, and 4 bases stayed unmatched.

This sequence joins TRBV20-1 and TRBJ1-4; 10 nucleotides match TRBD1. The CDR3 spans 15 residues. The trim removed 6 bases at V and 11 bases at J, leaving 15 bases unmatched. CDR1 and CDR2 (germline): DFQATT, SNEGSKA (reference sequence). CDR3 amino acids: CSASIPGQGHGKLFF. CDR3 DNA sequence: TGCAGTGCCAGTATTCCGGGACAGGGGCACGGGAAACTGTTTTTT.

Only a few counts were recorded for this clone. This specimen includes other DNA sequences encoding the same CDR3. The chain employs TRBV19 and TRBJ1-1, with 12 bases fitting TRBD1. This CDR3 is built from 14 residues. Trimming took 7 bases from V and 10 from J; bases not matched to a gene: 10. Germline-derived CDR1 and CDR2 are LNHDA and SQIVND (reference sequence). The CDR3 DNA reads TGTGCCAGTACTGACCGGGACAGGGGGCGGTCAGCTTTCTTT. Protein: CASTDRDRGRSAFF.

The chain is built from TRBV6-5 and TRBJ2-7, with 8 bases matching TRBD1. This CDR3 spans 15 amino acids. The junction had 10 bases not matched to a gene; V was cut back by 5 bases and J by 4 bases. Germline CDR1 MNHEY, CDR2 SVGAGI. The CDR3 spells CASSIETGEWYEQYF. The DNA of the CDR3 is TGTGCCAGCAGTATTGAGACAGGGGAGTGGTACGAGCAGTACTTC.

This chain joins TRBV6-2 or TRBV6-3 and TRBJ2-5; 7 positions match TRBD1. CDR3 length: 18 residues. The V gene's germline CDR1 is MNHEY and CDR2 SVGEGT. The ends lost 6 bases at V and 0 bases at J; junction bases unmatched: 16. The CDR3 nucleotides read TGTGCCAGCAGCCGGCGACAGGGAGAGGCCGGTTACCAAGAGACCCAGTACTTC. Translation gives CASSRRQGEAGYQETQYF.

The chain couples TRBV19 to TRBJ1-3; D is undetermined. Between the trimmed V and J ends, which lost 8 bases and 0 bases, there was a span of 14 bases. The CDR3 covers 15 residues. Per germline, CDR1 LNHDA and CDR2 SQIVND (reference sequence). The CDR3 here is CASRETASSGNTIYF. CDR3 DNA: TGTGCCAGTCGGGAGACGGCAAGCTCTGGAAACACCATATATTTT.

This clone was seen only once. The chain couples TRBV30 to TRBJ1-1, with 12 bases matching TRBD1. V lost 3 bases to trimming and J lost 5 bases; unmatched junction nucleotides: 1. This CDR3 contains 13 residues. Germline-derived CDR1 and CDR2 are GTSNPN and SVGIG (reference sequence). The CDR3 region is CAWRGQGATEAFF. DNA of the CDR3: TGTGCCTGGAGGGGACAGGGGGCAACTGAAGCTTTCTTT.

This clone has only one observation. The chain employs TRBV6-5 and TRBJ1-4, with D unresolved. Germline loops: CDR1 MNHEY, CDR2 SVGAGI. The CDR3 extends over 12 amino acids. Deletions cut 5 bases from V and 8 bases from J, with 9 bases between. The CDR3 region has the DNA TGTGCCAGCAGTCCCCGGGAAGAAAAACTGTTTTTT. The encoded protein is CASSPREEKLFF.

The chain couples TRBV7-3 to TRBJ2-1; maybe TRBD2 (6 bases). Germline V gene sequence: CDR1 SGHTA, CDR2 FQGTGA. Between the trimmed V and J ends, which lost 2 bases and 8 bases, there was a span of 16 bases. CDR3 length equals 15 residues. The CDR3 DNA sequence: TGTGCCAGCAGCTTAGGAGGAACCGGAGGGCATGAGCAGTTCTTC. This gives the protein CASSLGGTGGHEQFF. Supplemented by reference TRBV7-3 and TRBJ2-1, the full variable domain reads GAGVSQTPSNKVTEKGKYVELRCDPISGHTALYWYRQSLGQGPEFLIYFQGTGAADDSGLPNDRFFAVRPEGSVSTLKIQRTERGDSAVYLCASSLGGTGGHEQFFGPGTRLTVL.

The CDR3 is CASSTTGPGANVLTF. The CDR3, as DNA: TGTGCCAGCAGCACTACAGGGCCTGGGGCCAACGTCCTGACTTTC. The chain employs TRBV5-6 and TRBJ2-6, with D perhaps TRBD1 (6 bases). The CDR3 totals 15 residues. V gave up 4 bases and J gave up 2 bases, with 10 bases separating them. Germline CDR1 reads SGHDT; CDR2 reads YYEEEE. Based on the CDR3 plus reference TRBV5-6 and TRBJ2-6, the full variable domain is DAGVTQSPTHLIKTRGQQVTLRCSPKSGHDTVSWYQQALGQGPQFIFQYYEEEERQRGNFPDRFSGHQFPNYSSELNVNALLLGDSALYLCASSTTGPGANVLTFGAGSRLTVL.

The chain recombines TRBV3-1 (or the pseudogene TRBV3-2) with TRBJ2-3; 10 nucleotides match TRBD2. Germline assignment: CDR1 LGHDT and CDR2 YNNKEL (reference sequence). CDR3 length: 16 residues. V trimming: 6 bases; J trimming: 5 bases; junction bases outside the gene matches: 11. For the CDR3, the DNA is TGTGCCAGCAGATCCTCAGCGGGGGGGCAGGGAGATACGCAGTATTTT. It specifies CASRSSAGGQGDTQYF.

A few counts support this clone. The CDR3 is CASTLSGLLGEKLFF. CDR3 nucleotides: TGTGCCAGCACCCTATCGGGGTTGTTAGGTGAAAAACTGTTTTTT. The V gene is TRBV6-5, the J gene TRBJ1-4, with D unclear. This CDR3 is built from 15 residues. Trimming took off 7 bases at V and 7 bases at J, with 19 bases between the two ends. The germline gives CDR1 MNHEY, CDR2 SVGAGI.

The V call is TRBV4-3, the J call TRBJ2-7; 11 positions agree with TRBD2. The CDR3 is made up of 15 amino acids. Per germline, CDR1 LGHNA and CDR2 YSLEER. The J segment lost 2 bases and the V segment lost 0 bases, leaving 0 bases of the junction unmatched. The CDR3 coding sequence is TGCGCCAGCAGCCAAGAACTAGCGGGGGCCTACGAGCAGTACTTC. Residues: CASSQELAGAYEQYF.

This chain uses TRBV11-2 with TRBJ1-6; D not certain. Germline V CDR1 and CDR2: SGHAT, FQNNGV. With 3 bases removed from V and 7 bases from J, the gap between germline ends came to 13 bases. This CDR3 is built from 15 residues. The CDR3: CASSFSPQRNSPLHF. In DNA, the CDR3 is TGTGCCAGCAGCTTTTCCCCTCAGCGGAATTCACCCCTCCACTTT.

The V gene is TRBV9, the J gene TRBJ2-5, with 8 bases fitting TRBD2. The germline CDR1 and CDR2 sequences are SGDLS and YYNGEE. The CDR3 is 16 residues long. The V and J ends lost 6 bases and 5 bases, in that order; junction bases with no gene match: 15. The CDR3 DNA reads TGTGCCAGCACCATGGGTAGCGGGGCAGTCGGGGAGACCCAGTACTTC. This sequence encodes CASTMGSGAVGETQYF.

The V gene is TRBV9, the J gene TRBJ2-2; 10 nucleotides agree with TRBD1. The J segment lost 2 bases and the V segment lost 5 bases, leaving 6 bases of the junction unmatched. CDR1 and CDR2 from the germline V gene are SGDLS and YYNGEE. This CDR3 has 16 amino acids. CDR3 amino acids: CASRPGDRGNTGELFF. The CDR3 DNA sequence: TGTGCCAGCAGGCCAGGGGACAGGGGTAACACCGGGGAGCTGTTTTTT.

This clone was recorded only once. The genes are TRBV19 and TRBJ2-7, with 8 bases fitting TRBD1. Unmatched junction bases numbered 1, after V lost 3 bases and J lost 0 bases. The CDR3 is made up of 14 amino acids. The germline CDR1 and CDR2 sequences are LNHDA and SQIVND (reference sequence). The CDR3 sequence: CASSMDRDSYEQYF. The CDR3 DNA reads TGTGCCAGTAGTATGGACAGGGACTCCTACGAGCAGTACTTC. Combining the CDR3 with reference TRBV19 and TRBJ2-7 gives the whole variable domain DGGITQSPKYLFRKEGQNVTLSCEQNLNHDAMYWYRQDPGQGLRLIYYSQIVNDFQKGDIAEGYSVSREKKESFPLTVTSAQKNPTAFYLCASSMDRDSYEQYFGPGTRLTVT.

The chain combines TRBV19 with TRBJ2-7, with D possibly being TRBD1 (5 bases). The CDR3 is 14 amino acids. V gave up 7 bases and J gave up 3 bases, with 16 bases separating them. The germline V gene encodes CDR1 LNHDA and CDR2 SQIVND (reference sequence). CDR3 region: CASTPPRQSYEQYF. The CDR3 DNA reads TGTGCCAGTACTCCCCCCAGACAGAGCTACGAGCAGTACTTC.

For the CDR3, the DNA is TGTGCCAGCAAAACGGAAGGGGCCAATTCACCCCTCCACTTT. It codes for CASKTEGANSPLHF. The V and J genes are TRBV6-5 and TRBJ1-6, with D tentatively TRBD1 (5 bases). Trimming took off 7 bases at V and 7 bases at J, with 14 bases between the two ends. The CDR3 runs to 14 residues. CDR1 is MNHEY and CDR2 is SVGAGI in the germline V gene.

CDR3 region: CASSQPTRTYQKPPKLFF. As DNA, the CDR3 is TGCGCCAGCAGCCAACCGACCCGGACATATCAGAAACCTCCTAAACTGTTTTTT. The chain is built from TRBV4-1 and TRBJ1-4; D perhaps matches TRBD1 (5 bases). Germline values: CDR1 MGHRA, CDR2 YSYEKL. V was pared by 2 bases and J by 11 bases, with 27 bases between. The CDR3 extends over 18 amino acids.

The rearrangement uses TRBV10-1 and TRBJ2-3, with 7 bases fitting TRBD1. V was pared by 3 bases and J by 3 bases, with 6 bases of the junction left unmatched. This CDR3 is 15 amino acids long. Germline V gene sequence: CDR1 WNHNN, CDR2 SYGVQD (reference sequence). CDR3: CASSEGRGITDTQYF. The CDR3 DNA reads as TGCGCCAGCAGTGAAGGCAGGGGGATAACAGATACGCAGTATTTT.

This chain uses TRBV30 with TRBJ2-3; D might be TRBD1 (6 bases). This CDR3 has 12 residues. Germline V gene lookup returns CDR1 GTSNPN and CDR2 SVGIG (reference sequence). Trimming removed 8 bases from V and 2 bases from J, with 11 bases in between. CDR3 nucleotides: TGTGCCGGCCAGGGGTTCACAGATACGCAGTATTTT. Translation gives CAGQGFTDTQYF.